Shown below are 6 T cell receptor beta chains from a single sample sequenced in a study of blood T cell repertoires in COVID-19 (dated by TCRdb to about 2020). The method was the immunoSEQ multiplex PCR assay. TCRdb's version of the immuneACCESS table is confined to in-frame rearrangements and falls short of the full clone set. An unresolved V gene accounts for under half of the shortfall where checked; the remainder is of unknown origin. Present in this sample are approximately 300,000 clones, 85% of which were seen just once. The ten largest clonotypes hold 1.9% of the sample. Sample: PBMCs or T cells enriched from blood (not recorded which). The receptors here all came from a woman aged 25 to 39 who had been exposed to COVID-19.

The chain has TRBV25-1 and TRBJ2-6; 9 bases match TRBD1. The length of the CDR3 is 17 residues. V was clipped by 5 bases and J by 0 bases; unmatched bases: 5. Per the germline V gene, CDR1 is MGHDK and CDR2 is SYGVNS. The CDR3 is CASSPTGGNSGANVLTF. CDR3 nucleotide sequence: TGTGCCAGCAGTCCGACAGGGGGAAACTCTGGGGCCAACGTCCTGACTTTC.

V gene TRBV2 combines with J gene TRBJ1-4, with 8 bases matching TRBD1. The CDR3 runs 18 residues. The V and J ends lost 6 bases and 2 bases, in that order; junction bases with no gene match: 14. Germline CDR1 is SNHLY and CDR2 is FYNNEI. CDR3 in DNA: TGTGCCAGCAGGGGACCGGGACAGGATGCTGCGACTAATGAAAAACTGTTTTTT. Amino acids: CASRGPGQDAATNEKLFF.

The gene calls are TRBV11-2 and TRBJ2-7, with TRBD1 identical over 9 bases. The CDR3 is made up of 15 amino acids. Trimming took 3 bases from V and 3 from J; bases not matched to a gene: 6. Per the germline V gene, CDR1 is SGHAT and CDR2 is FQNNGV. This CDR3 is CASSFPTTGGYEQYF. CDR3 nucleotides: TGTGCCAGCAGCTTTCCAACGACAGGGGGCTACGAGCAGTACTTC.

The chain recombines TRBV24-1 with TRBJ2-1; TRBD2 is a possible D gene (6 bases). The CDR3 consists of 15 residues. Trimming pared 9 bases from V and 5 bases from J, leaving 19 bases between. The germline V gene encodes CDR1 KGHDR and CDR2 SFDVKD. This CDR3 is CATPRRGLFDNEQFF. CDR3 DNA: TGTGCCACCCCCCGGAGGGGACTGTTTGACAATGAGCAGTTCTTC.

The gene calls are TRBV6-2 or TRBV6-3 and TRBJ2-7; tentative D call: TRBD1 (6 bases). This CDR3 region has 13 residues. The germline V and J ends were trimmed by 2 bases and 5 bases, with 10 bases remaining between them. CDR1 and CDR2 (germline): MNHEY, SVGEGT. CDR3 in amino acids: CASSYQAGDEQYF. The CDR3 DNA reads TGTGCCAGCAGTTACCAGGCAGGGGACGAGCAGTACTTC.

This chain uses TRBV24-1 with TRBJ1-5; possible D gene TRBD1, 5 bases. The CDR3 runs 13 residues. Germline-derived CDR1 and CDR2 are KGHDR and SFDVKD. V lost 9 bases, J lost 5 bases, and 13 bases lay in between. The CDR3 nucleotides are TGTGCCACCGCGTCCGGGGGGTATCAGCCCCAGCATTTT. It encodes CATASGGYQPQHF.